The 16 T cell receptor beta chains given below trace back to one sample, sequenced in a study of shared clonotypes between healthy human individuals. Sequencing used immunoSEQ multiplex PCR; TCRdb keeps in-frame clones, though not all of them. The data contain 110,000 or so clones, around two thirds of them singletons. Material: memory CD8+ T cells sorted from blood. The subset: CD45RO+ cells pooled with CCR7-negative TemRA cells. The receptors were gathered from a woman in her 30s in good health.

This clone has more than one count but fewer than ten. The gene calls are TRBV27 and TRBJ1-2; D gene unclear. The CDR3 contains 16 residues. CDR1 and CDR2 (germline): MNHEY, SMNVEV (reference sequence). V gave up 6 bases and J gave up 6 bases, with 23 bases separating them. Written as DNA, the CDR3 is TGTGCCAGCAGCCCAAGACCGCCCGGAGTTTTGGATGGCTACACCTTC. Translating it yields CASSPRPPGVLDGYTF.

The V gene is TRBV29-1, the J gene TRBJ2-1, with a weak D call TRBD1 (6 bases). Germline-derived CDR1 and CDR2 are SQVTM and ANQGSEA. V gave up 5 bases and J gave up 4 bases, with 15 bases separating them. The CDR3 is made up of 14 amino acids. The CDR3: CSVNHRDKYNEQFF. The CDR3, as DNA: TGCAGCGTTAATCATCGGGACAAATACAATGAGCAGTTCTTC.

The CDR3 DNA follows: TGTGCCAGCAAGGGGACAGGGGACACCGGGGAGCTGTTTTTT. Its protein product is CASKGTGDTGELFF. V usage is TRBV28 and J usage is TRBJ2-2, with TRBD1 identical over 10 bases. The CDR3 consists of 14 residues. V lost 7 bases, J lost 3 bases, and 2 bases stayed unmatched. Germline V lookup: CDR1 MDHEN, CDR2 SYDVKM.

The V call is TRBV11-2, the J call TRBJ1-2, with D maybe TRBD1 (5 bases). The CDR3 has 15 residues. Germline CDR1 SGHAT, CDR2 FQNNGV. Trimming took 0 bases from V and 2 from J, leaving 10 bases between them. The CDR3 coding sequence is TGTGCCAGCAGCTTAGATTGGGACGTAAACTATGGCTACACCTTC. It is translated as CASSLDWDVNYGYTF.

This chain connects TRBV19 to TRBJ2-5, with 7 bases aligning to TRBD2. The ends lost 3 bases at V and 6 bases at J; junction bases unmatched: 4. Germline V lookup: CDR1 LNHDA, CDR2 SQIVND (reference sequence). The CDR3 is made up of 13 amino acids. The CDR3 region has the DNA TGTGCCAGTAGTATGGGGGAGGGAAAGACCCAGTACTTC. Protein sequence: CASSMGEGKTQYF. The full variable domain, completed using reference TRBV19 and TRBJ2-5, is DGGITQSPKYLFRKEGQNVTLSCEQNLNHDAMYWYRQDPGQGLRLIYYSQIVNDFQKGDIAEGYSVSREKKESFPLTVTSAQKNPTAFYLCASSMGEGKTQYFGPGTRLLVL.

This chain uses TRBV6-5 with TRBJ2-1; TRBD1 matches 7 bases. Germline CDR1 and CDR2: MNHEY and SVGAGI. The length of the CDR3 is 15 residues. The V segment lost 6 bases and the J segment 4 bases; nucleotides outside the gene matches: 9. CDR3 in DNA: TGTGCCAGCAGCCTGGAAGGGGGCGGTTACAATGAGCAGTTCTTC. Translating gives CASSLEGGGYNEQFF.

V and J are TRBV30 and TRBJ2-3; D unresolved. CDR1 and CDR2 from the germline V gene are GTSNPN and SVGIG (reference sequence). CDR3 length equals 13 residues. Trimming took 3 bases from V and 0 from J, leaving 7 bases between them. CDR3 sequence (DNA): TGTGCCTGGAGCCCCAGAAGCACAGATACGCAGTATTTT. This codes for CAWSPRSTDTQYF.

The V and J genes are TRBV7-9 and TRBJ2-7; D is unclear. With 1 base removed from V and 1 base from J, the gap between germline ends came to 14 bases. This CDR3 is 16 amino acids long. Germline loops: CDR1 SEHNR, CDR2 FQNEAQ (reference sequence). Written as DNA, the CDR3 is TGTGCCAGCAGCTTAGTGGTTGCCGATAGATCCTACGAGCAGTACTTC. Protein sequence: CASSLVVADRSYEQYF.

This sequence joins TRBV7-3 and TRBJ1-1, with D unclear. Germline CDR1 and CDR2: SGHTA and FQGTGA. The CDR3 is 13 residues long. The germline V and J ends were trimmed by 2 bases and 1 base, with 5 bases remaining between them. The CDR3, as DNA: TGTGCCAGCAGCTTAGGGAGGAACACTGAAGCTTTCTTT. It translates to CASSLGRNTEAFF. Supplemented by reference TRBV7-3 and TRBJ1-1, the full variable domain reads GAGVSQTPSNKVTEKGKYVELRCDPISGHTALYWYRQSLGQGPEFLIYFQGTGAADDSGLPNDRFFAVRPEGSVSTLKIQRTERGDSAVYLCASSLGRNTEAFFGQGTRLTVV.

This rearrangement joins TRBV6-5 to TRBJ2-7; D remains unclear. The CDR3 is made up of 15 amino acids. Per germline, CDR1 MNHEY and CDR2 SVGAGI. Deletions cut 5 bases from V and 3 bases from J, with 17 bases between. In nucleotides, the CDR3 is TGTGCCAGCAGTCTCCAGGACGGCCTGATCTACGAGCAGTACTTC. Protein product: CASSLQDGLIYEQYF.

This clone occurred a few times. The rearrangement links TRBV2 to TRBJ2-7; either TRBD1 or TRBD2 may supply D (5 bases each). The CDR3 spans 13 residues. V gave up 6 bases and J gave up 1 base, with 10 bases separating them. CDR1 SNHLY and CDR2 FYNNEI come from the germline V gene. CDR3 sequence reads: CASRGTESYEQYF. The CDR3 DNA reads TGTGCCAGCAGGGGGACCGAATCCTACGAGCAGTACTTC.

The CDR3 sequence: CASNPSGGPYEQYF. The CDR3 DNA follows: TGTGCCAGCAACCCTTCAGGGGGACCCTACGAGCAGTACTTC. This chain uses TRBV6-6 with TRBJ2-7; 7 bases match TRBD1. CDR3 length equals 14 residues. CDR1 MNHNY and CDR2 SVGAGI come from the germline V gene (reference sequence). The trim removed 7 bases at V and 2 bases at J, leaving 8 bases unmatched.

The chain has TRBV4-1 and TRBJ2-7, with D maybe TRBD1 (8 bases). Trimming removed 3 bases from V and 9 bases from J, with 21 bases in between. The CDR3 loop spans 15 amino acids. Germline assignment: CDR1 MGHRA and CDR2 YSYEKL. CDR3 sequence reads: CASSHPLQGGVRQYF. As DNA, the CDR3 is TGCGCCAGCAGCCATCCTTTACAGGGGGGGGTCCGGCAGTACTTC.

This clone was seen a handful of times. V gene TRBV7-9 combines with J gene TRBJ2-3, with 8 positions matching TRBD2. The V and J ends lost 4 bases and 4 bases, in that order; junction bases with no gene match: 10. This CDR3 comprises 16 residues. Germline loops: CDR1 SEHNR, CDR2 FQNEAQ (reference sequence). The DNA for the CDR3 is TGTGCCAGCAGCTCTACGGGGGGGAGCAATTCAGATACGCAGTATTTT. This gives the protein CASSSTGGSNSDTQYF.

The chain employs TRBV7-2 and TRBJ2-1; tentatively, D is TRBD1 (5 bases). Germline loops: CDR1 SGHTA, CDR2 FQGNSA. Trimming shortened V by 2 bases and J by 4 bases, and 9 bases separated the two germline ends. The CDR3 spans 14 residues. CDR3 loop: CASSLRGKYNEQFF. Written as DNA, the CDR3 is TGTGCCAGCAGCTTAAGGGGAAAGTACAATGAGCAGTTCTTC.

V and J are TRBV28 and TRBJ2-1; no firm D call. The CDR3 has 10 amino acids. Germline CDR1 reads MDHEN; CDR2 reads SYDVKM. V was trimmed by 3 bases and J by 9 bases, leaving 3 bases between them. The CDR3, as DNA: TGTGCCAGCAGTTTTATTGAGCAGTTCTTC. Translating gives CASSFIEQFF.